This T cell receptor beta chain originates from a study of Ad26.COV2.S vaccination and SARS-CoV-2 variants. Study background: Recipients of Ad26.COV2.S got it intramuscularly, once or twice 56 days apart. Notes on the study in general: Measures of TCR breadth and depth may have fallen short of total T cell responses.

As concerns this clone: Its antigen remains unidentified.

Repertoires were generated with immunoSEQ multiplex PCR, while TCRdb's copy carries only in-frame clones and drops some. The table records 320,000 or so clones, roughly 90% of them present only once. Sample treatment: some 20 received Ad26.COV2.S at low or high dose, single or two shots; about 5 received placebo; per-sample allocation not given. Sample collection was performed on day 63 after the first vaccine or placebo injection. CDR1 and CDR2 from the germline V gene are KGHSH and LQKENI. V lost 2 bases, J lost 6 bases, and 13 bases lay in between. The CDR3 is made up of 14 amino acids. This TCR was sampled from a person aged 18 to 59 who received the Ad26.COV2.S COVID-19 vaccine or a placebo. The rearrangement uses TRBV18 and TRBJ1-2, with D hard to call. Sequenced here: peripheral blood, sampled in a trial of Ad26.COV2.S vaccine versus placebo. This CDR3 reads CASSPVREGHGYTF. The CDR3 nucleotides read TGTGCCAGCTCACCAGTCCGGGAGGGTCATGGCTACACCTTC. The full variable domain, in which reference TRBV18 and TRBJ1-2 provide the parts outside the CDR3, is NAGVMQNPRHLVRRRGQEARLRCSPMKGHSHVYWYRQLPEEGLKFMVYLQKENIIDESGMPKERFSAEFPKEGPSILRIQQVVRGDSAAYFCASSPVREGHGYTFGSGTRLTVV.